These T cell receptor beta chains were read from a single sample in a study of control samples from healthy donors and cancer patients. Assay: immunoSEQ multiplex PCR; the TCRdb copy retains only in-frame clones and omits some. The data show 130,000 or so clones, roughly 89% seen once. The sequencing sample was made of blood. These receptors were collected from a man aged 18-30 years in good health. Both conserved end residues are part of each CDR3. The D gene is left open where the match is weak. Some rows have no size entry. The others give once, few or many, or a class for an expanded clone.

clone_size j_call v_call d_call cdr3_nt cdr3_aa
few TRBJ1-3 TRBV6-6 NA TGTGCCAGCAGCCCCAATGGAAACACCATATATTTT CASSPNGNTIYF
NA TRBJ2-1 TRBV6-5 NA TGTGCCAGCAGACCGCTTAAAGGGGGAGGCAATGAGCAGTTCTTC CASRPLKGGGNEQFF
NA TRBJ2-1 TRBV5-6 NA TGTGCCAGCAGACGGAGAGGGCGGATTTACAATGAGCAGTTCTTC CASRRRGRIYNEQFF
NA TRBJ2-7 TRBV11-2 NA TGTGCCAGCAGCTTAGATGGGGGAGCGACCTACGAGCAGTACTTC CASSLDGGATYEQYF
NA TRBJ2-5 TRBV3-1/TRBV3-2 NA TGTGCCAGCAGCCAAGATCTAGGGGGTCGAGAGACCCAGTACTTC CASSQDLGGRETQYF
NA TRBJ1-2 TRBV12-3/TRBV12-4 NA TGTGCCAGCGAGGGGAATGGAAGTGGCTACACCTTC CASEGNGSGYTF
once TRBJ2-3 TRBV11-2 NA TGTGCCAGCAGCCTACTGCGGGTAGATACGCAGTATTTT CASSLLRVDTQYF
NA TRBJ2-5 TRBV6-5 NA TGTGCCAGCAAGTCAATAGTGATTTCAGAGACCCAGTACTTC CASKSIVISETQYF
NA TRBJ2-5 TRBV4-3 NA TGCGCCAGCAGCCAAGAGGGCAGGGAGACCCAGTACTTC CASSQEGRETQYF
few TRBJ1-5 TRBV19 TRBD1 TGTGCCAGTAGTACAGGCCCGACAGGGTATTTTATTCAGCCCCAGCATTTT CASSTGPTGYFIQPQHF
NA TRBJ1-4 TRBV20-1 NA TGCAGTGCTAAGGGAAATGAAAAACTGTTTTTT CSAKGNEKLFF
NA TRBJ1-1 TRBV7-3 NA TGTGCCAGCAGCCCCGGGGTGGGCACTGAAGCTTTCTTT CASSPGVGTEAFF
NA TRBJ2-7 TRBV7-6 NA TGTGCCAGCAGCGAAAGGGGGGGCGAGGGCGCCTACGAGCAGTACTTC CASSERGGEGAYEQYF
NA TRBJ1-1 TRBV12-3/TRBV12-4 NA TGTGCCAGCAGTTTATGGGTCACTGAAGCTTTCTTT CASSLWVTEAFF
NA TRBJ2-1 TRBV27 TRBD1 TGTGCCAGCAGTTTATCACAGGGGATATACAATGAGCAGTTCTTC CASSLSQGIYNEQFF
NA TRBJ2-7 TRBV6-5 TRBD1 TGTGCCAGCAGTTATTCTAGGGGGCAATACGAGCAGTACTTC CASSYSRGQYEQYF
NA TRBJ2-4 TRBV29-1 NA TGCAGCGTTGAACGAGGGACAGCCAAAAACATTCAGTACTTC CSVERGTAKNIQYF
NA TRBJ1-2 TRBV27 NA TGTGCCAGCAGTCCCGACAGAGACCTCTATGGCTACACCTTC CASSPDRDLYGYTF
NA TRBJ2-3 TRBV29-1 TRBD1 TGCAGCGTCGCCGGGACAGGCACAGATACGCAGTATTTT CSVAGTGTDTQYF
NA TRBJ2-7 TRBV20-1 TRBD2 TGCAGTGCTAGTAGTCCGGGACTAGCGGGGGGTTCTTCCTACGAGCAGTACTTC CSASSPGLAGGSSYEQYF
NA TRBJ1-3 TRBV18 NA TGTGCCAGCTCACTTACAGCTTCTGGAAACACCATATATTTT CASSLTASGNTIYF
NA TRBJ2-7 TRBV28 TRBD2 TGTGCCAGCAGATTTAGCGGGGCTACCTACGAGCAGTACTTC CASRFSGATYEQYF
NA TRBJ1-4 TRBV5-5 NA TGTGCCAGCGCACGAGGGACTAATGAAAAACTGTTTTTT CASARGTNEKLFF
NA TRBJ1-5 TRBV5-1 NA TGCGCCAGCAGCTTGGACCCAAATCAGCCCCAGCATTTT CASSLDPNQPQHF
NA TRBJ2-7 TRBV9 NA TGTGCCAGCAGCCCAAGCGGGGACATGGATTTCTCCTACGAGCAGTACTTC CASSPSGDMDFSYEQYF
NA TRBJ1-2 TRBV6-6 NA TGTGCCAGCAGTGACGGGGGGCACTATGGCTACACCTTC CASSDGGHYGYTF